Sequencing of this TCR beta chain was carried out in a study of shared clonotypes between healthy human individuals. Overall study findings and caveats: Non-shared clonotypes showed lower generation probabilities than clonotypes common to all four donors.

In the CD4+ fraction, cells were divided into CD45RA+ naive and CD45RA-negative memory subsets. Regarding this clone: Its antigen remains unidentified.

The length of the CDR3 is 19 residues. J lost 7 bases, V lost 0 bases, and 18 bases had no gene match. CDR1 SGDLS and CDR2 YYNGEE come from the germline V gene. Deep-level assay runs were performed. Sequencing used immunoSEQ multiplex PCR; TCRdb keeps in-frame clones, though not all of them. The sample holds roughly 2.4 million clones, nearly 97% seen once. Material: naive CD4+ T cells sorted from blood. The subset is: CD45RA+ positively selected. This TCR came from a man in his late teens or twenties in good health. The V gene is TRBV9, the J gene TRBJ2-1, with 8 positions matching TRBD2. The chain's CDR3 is CASSVATGEVAGNVNEQFF. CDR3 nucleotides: TGTGCCAGCAGCGTAGCTACGGGGGAGGTAGCGGGAAATGTAAATGAGCAGTTCTTC. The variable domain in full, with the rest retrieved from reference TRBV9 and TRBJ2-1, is DSGVTQTPKHLITATGQRVTLRCSPRSGDLSVYWYQQSLDQGLQFLIQYYNGEERAKGNILERFSAQQFPDLHSELNLSSLELGDSALYFCASSVATGEVAGNVNEQFFGPGTRLTVL.